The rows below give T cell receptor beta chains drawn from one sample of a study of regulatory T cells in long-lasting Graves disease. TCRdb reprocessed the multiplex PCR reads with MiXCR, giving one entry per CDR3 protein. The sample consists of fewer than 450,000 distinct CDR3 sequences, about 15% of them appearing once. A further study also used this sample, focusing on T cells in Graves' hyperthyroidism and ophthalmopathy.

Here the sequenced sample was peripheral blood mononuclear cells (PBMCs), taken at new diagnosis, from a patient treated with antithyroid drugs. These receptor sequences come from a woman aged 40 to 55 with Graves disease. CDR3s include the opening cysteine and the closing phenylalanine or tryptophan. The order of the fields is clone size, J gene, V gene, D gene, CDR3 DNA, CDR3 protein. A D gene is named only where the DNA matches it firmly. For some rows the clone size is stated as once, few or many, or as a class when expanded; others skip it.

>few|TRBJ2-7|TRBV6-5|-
TGTGCCAGCAGTTACCCGCAATCGGGGGAGCAGTACTTC
CASSYPQSGEQYF
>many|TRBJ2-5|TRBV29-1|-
TGCAGCGTTGAATCTAAACAGGGCCCCAGGGAGACCCAGTACTTC
CSVESKQGPRETQYF
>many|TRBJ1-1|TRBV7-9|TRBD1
TGTGCCAGCAGCTTTCCGCGACAGGGACTGAACACTGAAGCTTTCTTT
CASSFPRQGLNTEAFF
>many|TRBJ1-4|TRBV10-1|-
TGCGCCAGCTCTGGGACCGTAGGGGAAAAACTGTTTTTT
CASSGTVGEKLFF
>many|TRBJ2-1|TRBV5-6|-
TGTGCCAGCAGCTTGGACAGGGATTACAATGAGCAGTTCTTC
CASSLDRDYNEQFF
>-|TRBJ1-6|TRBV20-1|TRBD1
TGCAGTGCTCGCTCGACAGGGGGCTCAGGATCACCCCTCCACTTT
CSARSTGGSGSPLHF
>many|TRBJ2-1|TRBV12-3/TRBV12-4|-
TGTGCCAGCAGTTCCCCCCGTTGGGGACGACTTAACTACAATGAGCAGTTCTTC
CASSSPRWGRLNYNEQFF
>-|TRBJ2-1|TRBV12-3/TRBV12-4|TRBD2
TGTGCCAGCACCTGGGTAGCGGGACCCAATGAGCAGTTCTTC
CASTWVAGPNEQFF
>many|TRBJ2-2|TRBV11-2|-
TGTGCCAGCAGTTTGGGGGAGGCCGGGGAGCTGTTTTTT
CASSLGEAGELFF
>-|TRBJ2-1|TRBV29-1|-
TGCAGCGTTGGAGGACAGCAAAAGTACAATGAGCAGTTCTTC
CSVGGQQKYNEQFF
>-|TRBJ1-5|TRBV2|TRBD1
TGTGCCAGCAGTGAAGGGGGGACAGGGGTGAGGCAGCCCCAGCATTTT
CASSEGGTGVRQPQHF
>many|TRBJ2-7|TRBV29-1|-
TGCAGCGTTATGGAGGTGGGGGCATACGAGCAGTACTTC
CSVMEVGAYEQYF
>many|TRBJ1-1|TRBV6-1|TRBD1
TGTGCCAGCAGCGAAGGAGGGGGCGACACTGAAGCTTTCTTT
CASSEGGGDTEAFF
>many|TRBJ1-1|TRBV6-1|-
TGTGCCAGCAGCACGGGAGGAGGGGGGCCAGCTTTCTTT
CASSTGGGGPAFF
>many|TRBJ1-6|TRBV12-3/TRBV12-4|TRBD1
TGTGCCAGCACCTGGACAGGGGCACGTAATTCACCCCTCCACTTT
CASTWTGARNSPLHF
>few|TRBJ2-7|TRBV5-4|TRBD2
TGTGCCAGCAGCTTACCCCCAGCTAGCGGGAGCGGAGAGCAGTACTTC
CASSLPPASGSGEQYF
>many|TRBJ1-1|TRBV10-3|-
TGTGCCATCAGACTCAGTGTGAACACTGAAGCTTTCTTT
CAIRLSVNTEAFF
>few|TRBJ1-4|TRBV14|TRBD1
TGTGCCAGCAGCGCCTACAGGGGATCGGCTGAAAAACTGTTTTTT
CASSAYRGSAEKLFF
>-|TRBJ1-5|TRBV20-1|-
TGCAGTGCTAGGCCCTTGAGGGGCCATCAGCCCCAGCATTTT
CSARPLRGHQPQHF
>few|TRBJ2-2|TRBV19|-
TGTGCCAGTAGTATAGAGGGATTTGGCACCGGGGAGCTGTTTTTT
CASSIEGFGTGELFF
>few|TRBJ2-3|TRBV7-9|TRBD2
TGTGCCAGCAGCTTTAGCGGGAGGGCTGAAGATACGCAGTATTTT
CASSFSGRAEDTQYF
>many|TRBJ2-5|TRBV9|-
TGTGCCAGCAGCGTAGGTGGGGGTGAGACCCAGTACTTC
CASSVGGGETQYF
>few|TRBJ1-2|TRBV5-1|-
TGCGCCAGCAGCTTGATGAGCAGATTCGATGGCTACACCTTC
CASSLMSRFDGYTF
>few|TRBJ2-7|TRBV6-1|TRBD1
TGTGCCAGCAGCCCCCAGGCAGGGGGCTTTACCTACGAGCAGTACTTC
CASSPQAGGFTYEQYF
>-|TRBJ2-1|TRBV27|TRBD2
TGTGCCAGCAGTTTATTTCCCTTTTCCCCTAGCGGGACTTACAATGAGCAGTTCTTC
CASSLFPFSPSGTYNEQFF
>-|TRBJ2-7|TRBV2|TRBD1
TGTGCCAGCAGTTGGGGACAGGGTAGGCACGAGCAGTACTTC
CASSWGQGRHEQYF
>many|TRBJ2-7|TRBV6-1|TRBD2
TGTGCCAGCAGTCCGGGAGGGCCTGGCGAGCAGTACTTC
CASSPGGPGEQYF
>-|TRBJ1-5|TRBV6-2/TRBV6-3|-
TGTGCCAGCATCGACAATAGCAATCAGCCCCAGCATTTT
CASIDNSNQPQHF
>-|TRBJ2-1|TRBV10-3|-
TGTGCCATCAGTGTAGCGGGACAGGCCTACAATGAGCAGTTCTTC
CAISVAGQAYNEQFF
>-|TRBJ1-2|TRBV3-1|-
TGTGCCAGCAGCCAAGACGGCGGCGGCTATGGCTACACCTTC
CASSQDGGGYGYTF
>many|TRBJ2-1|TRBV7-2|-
TGTGCCAGCAGCCCGTACAACAATGAGCAGTTCTTC
CASSPYNNEQFF
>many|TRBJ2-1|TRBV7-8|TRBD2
TGTGCCAGCAGCTTACTCGGCCGTGTTCCGGGACTAGCGGGAAATGAGCAGTTCTTC
CASSLLGRVPGLAGNEQFF